The sequence of this T cell receptor (beta chain) was determined in a study of patients and donors after allogeneic stem cell transplantation. V dropped 7 bases and J dropped 7 bases, with 11 bases sitting between them. This CDR3 has 13 amino acids. This clonotype showed up many times. TCRdb re-called the RT-PCR reads with MiXCR, one entry per CDR3 protein. The sample contains roughly 940,000 distinct CDR3 sequences, 18% of which appear only once. Sequenced sample: blood, either unsorted or a sorted T cell fraction (not recorded which). The genes are TRBV12-3 or TRBV12-4 and TRBJ1-6, with D hard to call. This TCR was recovered from a human donor who was either an allogeneic HSCT recipient or a stem cell or donor lymphocyte infusion donor (not recorded which). It is not recorded whose cells these are; they may come from a transplant donor. In DNA, the CDR3 is TGTGCCAGCACCTCAACTCAAAATTCACCCCTCCACTTT. Amino acids: CASTSTQNSPLHF.